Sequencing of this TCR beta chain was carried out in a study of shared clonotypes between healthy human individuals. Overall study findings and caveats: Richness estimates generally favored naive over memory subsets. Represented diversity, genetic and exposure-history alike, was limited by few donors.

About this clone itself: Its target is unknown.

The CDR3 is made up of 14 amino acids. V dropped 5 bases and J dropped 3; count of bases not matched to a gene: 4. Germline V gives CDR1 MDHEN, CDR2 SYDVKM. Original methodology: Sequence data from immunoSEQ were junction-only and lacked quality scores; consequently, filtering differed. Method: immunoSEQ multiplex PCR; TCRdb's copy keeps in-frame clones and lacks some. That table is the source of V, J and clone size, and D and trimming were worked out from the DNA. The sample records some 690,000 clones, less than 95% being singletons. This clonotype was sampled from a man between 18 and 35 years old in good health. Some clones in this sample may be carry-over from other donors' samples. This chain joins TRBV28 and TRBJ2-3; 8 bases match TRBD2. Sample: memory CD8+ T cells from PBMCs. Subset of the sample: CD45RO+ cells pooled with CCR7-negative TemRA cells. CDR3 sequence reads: CASSPVAGTDTQYF. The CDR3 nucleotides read TGTGCCAGCAGTCCGGTAGCGGGAACAGATACGCAGTATTTT.